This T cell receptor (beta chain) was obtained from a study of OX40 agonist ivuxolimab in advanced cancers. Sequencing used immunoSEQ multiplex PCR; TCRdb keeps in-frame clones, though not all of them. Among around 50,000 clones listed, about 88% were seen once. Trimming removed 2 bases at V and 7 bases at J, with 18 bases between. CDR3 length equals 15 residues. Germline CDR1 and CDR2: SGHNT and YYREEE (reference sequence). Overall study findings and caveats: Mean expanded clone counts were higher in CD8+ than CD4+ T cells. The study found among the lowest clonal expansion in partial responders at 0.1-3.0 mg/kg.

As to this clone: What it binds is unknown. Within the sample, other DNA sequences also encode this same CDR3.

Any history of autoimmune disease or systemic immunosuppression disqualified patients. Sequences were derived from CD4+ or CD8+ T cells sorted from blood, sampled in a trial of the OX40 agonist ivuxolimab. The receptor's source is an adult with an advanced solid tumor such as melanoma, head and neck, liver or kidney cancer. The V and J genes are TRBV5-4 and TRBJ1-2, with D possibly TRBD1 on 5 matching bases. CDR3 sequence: CASSFPGQGRFGYTF. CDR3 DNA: TGTGCCAGCAGCTTTCCGGGGCAGGGAAGATTTGGCTACACCTTC.